Listed below are T cell receptor beta chains from one sample, sequenced in a study of cytomegalovirus exposure and HLA in healthy donors. TCRdb's copy holds only in-frame clones and misses some; the assay was immunoSEQ multiplex PCR. The sample contains hundreds of thousands of clones, 82% of which appear only once. The sequenced sample was PBMCs. The receptors here all came from a man aged 40-49 years in good health and CMV-seropositive. The CDR3 runs from the conserved cysteine through the conserved F or W. A D gene is named only where the DNA matches it firmly. Rows may omit the clone size; those that give it use once, few, many or a size class.

abundance	v_gene	d_gene	j_gene	CDR3nt	CDR3aa
NA	TRBV4-1	TRBD1	TRBJ2-2	TGCGCCAGCAGCCATCCTGGACAGGGCACCGGGGAGCTGTTTTTT	CASSHPGQGTGELFF
NA	TRBV27	TRBD2	TRBJ2-1	TGTGCCAGCAGTCCACCTCTAGCGGGAGGGGACAATGAGCAGTTCTTC	CASSPPLAGGDNEQFF
few	TRBV5-6	TRBD1	TRBJ1-6	TGTGCCAGCAGCGGAACCGGGACAGGGGTGTCACCCCTCCACTTT	CASSGTGTGVSPLHF
NA	TRBV5-1	TRBD1	TRBJ1-3	TGCGCCAGCAGCCCAAAAGGACAGGGAAGTGGAAACACCATATATTTT	CASSPKGQGSGNTIYF
NA	TRBV7-9	NA	TRBJ1-1	TGTGCCAGCAGCTTAGAGAGGACTGAAGCTTTCTTT	CASSLERTEAFF
NA	TRBV27	TRBD2	TRBJ2-1	TGTGCCAGCAGTCGCCGGGGGGGGGACTCCTACAATGAGCAGTTCTTC	CASSRRGGDSYNEQFF
NA	TRBV5-1	NA	TRBJ1-1	TGCGCCAGCAGCTTAGAGACAGGGAACACTGAAGCTTTCTTT	CASSLETGNTEAFF
NA	TRBV6-1	NA	TRBJ1-3	TGTGCCAGCAGTAGACAGGAATCCTCTGGAAACACCATATATTTT	CASSRQESSGNTIYF
NA	TRBV5-6	NA	TRBJ1-1	TGTGCCAGCAGCCCGACGACACTTAACACTGAAGCTTTCTTT	CASSPTTLNTEAFF
once	TRBV7-3	TRBD2	TRBJ2-2	TGTGCCAGCAGCCTTGGACTAGCGGGAGGGCCAGATACCGGGGAGCTGTTTTTT	CASSLGLAGGPDTGELFF
NA	TRBV7-9	NA	TRBJ2-1	TGTGCCAGCATGGGGGGTGATGAGCAGTTCTTC	CASMGGDEQFF
NA	TRBV28	TRBD1	TRBJ1-2	TGTGCCAGCAGACCTGGACAGGCCCAGGGGGCGGACTATGGCTACACCTTC	CASRPGQAQGADYGYTF
NA	TRBV2	NA	TRBJ1-1	TGTGCCAGCAGGGTAGCCAGGGGTAGGGACACTGAAGCTTTCTTT	CASRVARGRDTEAFF
NA	TRBV9	TRBD1	TRBJ2-1	TGTGCCAGCAGCAAGGGACAGGGGCAATACAATGAGCAGTTCTTC	CASSKGQGQYNEQFF
NA	TRBV11-2	NA	TRBJ1-4	TGTGCCAGCAGCTTAACAGGGATAGGCGAAAAACTGTTTTTT	CASSLTGIGEKLFF
NA	TRBV6-5	NA	TRBJ1-5	TGTGCCAGCAGCCAGGGGCAGTCGCATCAGCCCCAGCATTTT	CASSQGQSHQPQHF
NA	TRBV27	TRBD2	TRBJ2-1	TGTGCCAGCAGCCCCGGGACTAGCCAATTCTCCTACAATGAGCAGTTCTTC	CASSPGTSQFSYNEQFF
NA	TRBV30	NA	TRBJ1-1	TGTGCCTGGAGTGTACAACTGAACACTGAAGCTTTCTTT	CAWSVQLNTEAFF
NA	TRBV15	NA	TRBJ2-7	TGTGCCACCAGGAGCGGTCCGGACTACGAGCAGTACTTC	CATRSGPDYEQYF
NA	TRBV7-9	TRBD1	TRBJ1-5	TGTGCCAGCAGCTTAAGTGGGACAGGGATGAGCAATCAGCCCCAGCATTTT	CASSLSGTGMSNQPQHF
NA	TRBV9	NA	TRBJ2-3	TGTGCCAGCAGCGCCCCCGTGAGGAAAAGCGGCACAGATACGCAGTATTTT	CASSAPVRKSGTDTQYF
NA	TRBV29-1	TRBD1	TRBJ1-2	TGCAGCGTTATCCCTACGGGACAGACCTACTATGGCTACACCTTC	CSVIPTGQTYYGYTF
NA	TRBV19	NA	TRBJ1-1	TGTGCCAGTAGTATGGTAGGGGTCACTGAAGCTTTCTTT	CASSMVGVTEAFF
NA	TRBV28	TRBD2	TRBJ2-1	TGTGCCAGCAGCCTGGCCGGGACTACCCCCAATGAGCAGTTCTTC	CASSLAGTTPNEQFF
NA	TRBV9	TRBD2	TRBJ2-1	TGTGCCAGCAGCGTAACTAGCGGGGGAAGGGGGGAGCAGTTCTTC	CASSVTSGGRGEQFF
NA	TRBV12-2	NA	TRBJ2-2	TGTGCAAGTCGCATCGGGACTAGTGATATCGCCGGGGAGCTGTTTTTT	CASRIGTSDIAGELFF
NA	TRBV5-6	TRBD2	TRBJ2-1	TGTGCCAGCAGCCTAAAACGACTAGCCCATGAGCAGTTCTTC	CASSLKRLAHEQFF
NA	TRBV29-1	NA	TRBJ2-7	TGCAGCGTTGATGGGGGGAGCCACGAGCAGTACTTC	CSVDGGSHEQYF
few	TRBV6-1	NA	TRBJ1-1	TGTGCCAGCAGTGAAAGGGACACGCGCACTGAAGCTTTCTTT	CASSERDTRTEAFF
NA	TRBV6-1	NA	TRBJ1-5	TGTGCCAGCAGCGGAACAGGGCAGGGCAATCAGCCCCAGCATTTT	CASSGTGQGNQPQHF
few	TRBV2	TRBD1	TRBJ1-2	TGTGCCACCCTAGGGACAGGCCCGGTCTATGGCTACACCTTC	CATLGTGPVYGYTF
NA	TRBV7-9	TRBD2	TRBJ2-1	TGTGCCAGCAGCTTAGTTCTAGCGGGAGACAATGAGCAGTTCTTC	CASSLVLAGDNEQFF
NA	TRBV19	TRBD2	TRBJ2-3	TGTGCCAGTAGTATAAATAGCGGGAGTAGGGCAGATACGCAGTATTTT	CASSINSGSRADTQYF
NA	TRBV13	TRBD2	TRBJ2-1	TGTGCCAGCAGCTTACGCGGGACTAGCGGGAGGGGGGAGCAGTTCTTC	CASSLRGTSGRGEQFF
NA	TRBV10-2	NA	TRBJ1-1	TGCGCCAGCAGTGGGCGGGAGCCGCCGAACACTGAAGCTTTCTTT	CASSGREPPNTEAFF
NA	TRBV9	NA	TRBJ2-1	TGTGCCAGCAGCGTAGCTACGGCGGGGCTCTCCTACAATGAGCAGTTCTTC	CASSVATAGLSYNEQFF
few	TRBV18	NA	TRBJ1-4	TGTGCCAGCTCACCACTTCAGGGAGGGAGTAATGAAAAACTGTTTTTT	CASSPLQGGSNEKLFF
NA	TRBV5-1	NA	TRBJ2-2	TGCGCCAGCAGCTTAGGACTGGGGAATGGCGGGGAGCTGTTTTTT	CASSLGLGNGGELFF
NA	TRBV27	NA	TRBJ2-1	TGTGCCAGCAGTTACATTGAAGGGGGTGAGCAGTTCTTC	CASSYIEGGEQFF